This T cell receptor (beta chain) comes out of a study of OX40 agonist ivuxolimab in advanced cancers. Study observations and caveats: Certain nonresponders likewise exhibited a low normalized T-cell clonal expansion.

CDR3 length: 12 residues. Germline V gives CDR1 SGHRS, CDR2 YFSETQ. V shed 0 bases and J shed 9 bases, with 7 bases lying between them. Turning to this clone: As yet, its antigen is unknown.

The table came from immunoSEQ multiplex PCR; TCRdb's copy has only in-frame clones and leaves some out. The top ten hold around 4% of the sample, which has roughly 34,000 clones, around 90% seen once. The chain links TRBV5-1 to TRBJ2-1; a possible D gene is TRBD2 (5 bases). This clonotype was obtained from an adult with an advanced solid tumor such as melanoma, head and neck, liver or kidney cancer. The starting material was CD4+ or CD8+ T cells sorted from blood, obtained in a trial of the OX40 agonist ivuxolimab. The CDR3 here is CASSLGEGEQFF. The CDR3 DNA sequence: TGCGCCAGCAGCTTGGGCGAGGGTGAGCAGTTCTTC.